Detailed here is one T cell receptor (beta chain). The table lists this clonotype with a few counts. The antigen it recognizes is unknown. No base quality values were provided; no much bigger clone lies one nucleotide off. This sample was taken from a study of T-cell memory formation after mild COVID-19 (dated by TCRdb to 2020 to 2022). Study-wide context: TCR sequence clusters from the two donors were found to be largely donor specific. Longitudinal TCRalpha and TCRbeta repertoire sequencing tracked T-cell clones expanding and contracting after mild COVID-19 in a couple of donors. Two young, previously healthy adult volunteers made up the cohort, one male and one female.

Spanning cysteine to phenylalanine, the CDR3 consists of 15 amino acids. Of the read, only the CDR3 DNA is kept; its 45 bases are in frame from base 1. V loses 5 bases, J loses 2 bases, and the germline ends lie 14 bases apart. CDR1 and CDR2 (KGHDR, SFDVKD) derive from the germline V gene. Beyond this particular receptor, the publication reports: Balanced CD4/CD8 phenotypes were observed for clones contracting from day 15 to 85, whereas a bias towards CD4+ was observed for a second wave of clones expanding from day 15 to 37. The second-wave clones that peaked on day 37 were not confirmed to be SARS-CoV-2 specific. Some responding clones were detected in pre-infection memory, suggesting pre-existing cross-reactive memory T cells joined the SARS-CoV-2 response. The study included only a couple of mild cases, and larger cohorts that include severe cases with pre-infection samples were judged to be necessary. Contracting CD4+ clones turned up mainly in the CM and EM memory subsets, whereas EMRA was where CD8+ clones were enriched.

Ficoll-Paque density gradient centrifugation was the method used to isolate PBMCs. TCRdb lists the instrument as Illumina NovaSeq 6000. Using 5'RACE with constant-segment primers, TCRalpha and TCRbeta cDNA libraries were constructed, with sample barcodes and unique molecular identifiers added in the process. Trizol reagent was used to extract RNA from every sample. Libraries were amplified in two PCR steps, with a second sample barcode and Illumina TruSeq adapters added in the second step. Sequencing of the libraries was done on an Illumina NovaSeq, producing 2 x 150 bp paired-end reads. The source study handled its data this way. Demultiplexing of reads and collapsing into UMI-guided consensus sequences were performed with migec v1.2.7. Using mixcr v2.1.11, the UMI consensuses were aligned to TRA and TRB V and J templates and assembled into clonotypes. Clonotypes were classified as expanded or contracted when called significant by both edgeR and NoisET, with noise models trained on biological replicates. For edgeR calls, the cutoffs were a false discovery rate-adjusted p below 0.01 and a log2 fold-change threshold of 1. PCA with hierarchical clustering of max-normalized trajectories of the 1000 most abundant clonotypes was used as exploratory dynamics analysis. Each responding clone was given a CD4 or CD8 phenotype based on the CD4+ and CD8+ repertoires, which had been sequenced separately. Using fastp trimming at Q25 and MiXCR clonotype assembly, TCRdb reanalyzed the public sequencing data and kept in-frame beta chains. Every entry covers one CDR3 protein and lists the most common genes and DNA from its rows. The V and J calls here are based on TCRdb, not the publication. A total of approximately 490,000 distinct CDR3 sequences appear in this sample, about 20% of them only once. The ten largest make up around 13% of the sample.

The chain couples TRBV24-1 to TRBJ1-1; no D gene is confidently identified. Sequencing was performed on PBMCs or a T cell subset sorted from them (not recorded which). The receptor's source is an adult woman who had mild COVID-19 (a few samples of this study predate the infection). The sample titles of this study are shuffled in the database, so cell type and time point are left out; the donor was told from shared clones. The DNA reads as follows: TGTGCCACCAGTGGAGGGCCTTCAACTAACACTGAAGCTTTCTTT. It codes for CATSGGPSTNTEAFF.